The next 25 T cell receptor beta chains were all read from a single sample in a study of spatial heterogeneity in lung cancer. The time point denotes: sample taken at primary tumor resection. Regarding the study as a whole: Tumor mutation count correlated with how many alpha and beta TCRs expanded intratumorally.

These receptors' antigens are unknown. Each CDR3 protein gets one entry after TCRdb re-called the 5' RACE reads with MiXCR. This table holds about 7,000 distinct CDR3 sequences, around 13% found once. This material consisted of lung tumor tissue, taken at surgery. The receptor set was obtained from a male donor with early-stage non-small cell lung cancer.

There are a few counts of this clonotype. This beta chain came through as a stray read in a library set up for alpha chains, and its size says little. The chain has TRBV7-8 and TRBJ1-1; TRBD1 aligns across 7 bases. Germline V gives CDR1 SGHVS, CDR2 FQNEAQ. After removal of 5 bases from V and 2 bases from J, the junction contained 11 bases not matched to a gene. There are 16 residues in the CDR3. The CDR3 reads CASSPRTGRLNTEAFF. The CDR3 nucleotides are TGTGCCAGCAGCCCTCGGACAGGACGATTAAACACTGAAGCTTTCTTT.

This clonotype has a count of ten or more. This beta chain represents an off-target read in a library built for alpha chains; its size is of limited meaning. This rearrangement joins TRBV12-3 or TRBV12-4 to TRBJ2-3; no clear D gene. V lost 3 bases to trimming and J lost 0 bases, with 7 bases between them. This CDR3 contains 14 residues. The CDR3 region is CASSFGRSTDTQYF. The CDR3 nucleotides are TGTGCCAGCAGTTTCGGCAGAAGCACAGATACGCAGTATTTT.

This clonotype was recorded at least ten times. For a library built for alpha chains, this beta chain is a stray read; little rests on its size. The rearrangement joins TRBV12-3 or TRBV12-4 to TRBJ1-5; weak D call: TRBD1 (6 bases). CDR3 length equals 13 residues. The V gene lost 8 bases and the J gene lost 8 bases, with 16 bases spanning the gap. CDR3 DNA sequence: TGTGCCAGCGTGGGGGGGGCCGGGAAGCCCCAGCATTTT. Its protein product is CASVGGAGKPQHF.

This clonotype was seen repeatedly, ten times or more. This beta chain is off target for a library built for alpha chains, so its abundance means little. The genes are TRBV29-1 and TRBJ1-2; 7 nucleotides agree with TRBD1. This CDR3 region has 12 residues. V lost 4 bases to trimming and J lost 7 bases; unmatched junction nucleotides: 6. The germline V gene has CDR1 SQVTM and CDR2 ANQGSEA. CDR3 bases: TGCAGCGTTGGAAGGGGGCCTAGTGGCTACACCTTC. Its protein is CSVGRGPSGYTF. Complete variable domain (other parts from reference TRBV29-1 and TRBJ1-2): SAVISQKPSRDICQRGTSLTIQCQVDSQVTMMFWYRQQPGQSLTLIATANQGSEATYESGFVIDKFPISRPNLTFSTLTVSNMSPEDSSIYLCSVGRGPSGYTFGSGTRLTVV.

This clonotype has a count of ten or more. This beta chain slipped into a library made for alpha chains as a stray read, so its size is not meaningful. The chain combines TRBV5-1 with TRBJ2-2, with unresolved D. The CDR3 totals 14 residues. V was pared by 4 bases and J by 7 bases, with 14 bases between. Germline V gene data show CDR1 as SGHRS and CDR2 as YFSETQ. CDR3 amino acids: CASSPDPGGGELFF. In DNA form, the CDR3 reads TGCGCCAGCAGCCCTGACCCCGGCGGCGGGGAGCTGTTTTTT.

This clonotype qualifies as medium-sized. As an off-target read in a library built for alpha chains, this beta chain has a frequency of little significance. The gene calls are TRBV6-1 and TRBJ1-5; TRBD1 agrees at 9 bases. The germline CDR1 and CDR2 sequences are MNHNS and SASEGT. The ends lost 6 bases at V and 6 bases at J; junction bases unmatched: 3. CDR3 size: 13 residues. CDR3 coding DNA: TGTGCCAGCAGGGGACAGGGAGCTCAGCCCCAGCATTTT. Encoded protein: CASRGQGAQPQHF.

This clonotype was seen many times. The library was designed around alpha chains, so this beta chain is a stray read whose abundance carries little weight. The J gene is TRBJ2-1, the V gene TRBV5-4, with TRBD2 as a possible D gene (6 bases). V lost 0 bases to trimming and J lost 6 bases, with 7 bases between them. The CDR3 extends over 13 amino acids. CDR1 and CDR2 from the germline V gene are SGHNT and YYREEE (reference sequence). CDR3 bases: TGTGCCAGCAGCTTGGACGGGAGCAATGAGCAGTTCTTC. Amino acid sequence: CASSLDGSNEQFF.

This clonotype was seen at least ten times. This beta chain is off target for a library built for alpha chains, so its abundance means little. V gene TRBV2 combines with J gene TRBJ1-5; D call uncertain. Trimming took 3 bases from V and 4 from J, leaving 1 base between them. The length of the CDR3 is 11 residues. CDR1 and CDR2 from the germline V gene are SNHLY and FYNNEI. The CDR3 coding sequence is TGTGCCAGCAGTGAGAATCAGCCCCAGCATTTT. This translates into CASSENQPQHF.

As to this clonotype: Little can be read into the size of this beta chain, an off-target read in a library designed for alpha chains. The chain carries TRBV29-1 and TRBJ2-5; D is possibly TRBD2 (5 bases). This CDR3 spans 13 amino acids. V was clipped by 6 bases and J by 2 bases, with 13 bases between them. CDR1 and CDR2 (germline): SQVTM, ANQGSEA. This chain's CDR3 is CSVVGLVQETQYF. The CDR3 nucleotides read TGCAGCGTCGTAGGACTGGTACAAGAGACCCAGTACTTC.

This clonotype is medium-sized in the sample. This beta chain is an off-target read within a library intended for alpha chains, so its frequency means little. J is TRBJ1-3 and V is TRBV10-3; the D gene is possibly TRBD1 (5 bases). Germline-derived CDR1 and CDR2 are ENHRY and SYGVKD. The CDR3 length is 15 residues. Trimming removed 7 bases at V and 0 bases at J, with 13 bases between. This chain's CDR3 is CAITLSGISGNTIYF. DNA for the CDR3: TGTGCCATCACTCTATCAGGGATCTCTGGAAACACCATATATTTT.

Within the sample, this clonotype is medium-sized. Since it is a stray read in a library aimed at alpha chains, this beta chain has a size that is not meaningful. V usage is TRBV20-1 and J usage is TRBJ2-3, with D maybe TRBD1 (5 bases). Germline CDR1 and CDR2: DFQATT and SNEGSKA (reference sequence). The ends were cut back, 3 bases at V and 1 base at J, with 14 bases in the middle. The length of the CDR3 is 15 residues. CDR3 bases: TGCAGTGCTAGCAGGCAGGGCCCCGGCACAGATACGCAGTATTTT. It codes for CSASRQGPGTDTQYF.

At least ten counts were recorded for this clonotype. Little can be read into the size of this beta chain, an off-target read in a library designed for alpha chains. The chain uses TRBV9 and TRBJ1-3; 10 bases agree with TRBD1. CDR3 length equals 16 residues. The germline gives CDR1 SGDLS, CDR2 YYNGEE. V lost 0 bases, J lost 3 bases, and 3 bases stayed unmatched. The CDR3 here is CASSVGGTGVGNTIYF. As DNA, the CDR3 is TGTGCCAGCAGCGTAGGAGGGACAGGGGTTGGAAACACCATATATTTT.

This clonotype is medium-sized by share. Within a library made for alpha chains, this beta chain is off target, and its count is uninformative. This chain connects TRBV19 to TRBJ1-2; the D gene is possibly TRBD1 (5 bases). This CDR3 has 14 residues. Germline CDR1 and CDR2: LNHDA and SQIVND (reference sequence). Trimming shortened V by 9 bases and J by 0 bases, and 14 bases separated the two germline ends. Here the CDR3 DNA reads TGTGCCAGCCACTCCCTGGGGGCTAACTATGGCTACACCTTC. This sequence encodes CASHSLGANYGYTF.

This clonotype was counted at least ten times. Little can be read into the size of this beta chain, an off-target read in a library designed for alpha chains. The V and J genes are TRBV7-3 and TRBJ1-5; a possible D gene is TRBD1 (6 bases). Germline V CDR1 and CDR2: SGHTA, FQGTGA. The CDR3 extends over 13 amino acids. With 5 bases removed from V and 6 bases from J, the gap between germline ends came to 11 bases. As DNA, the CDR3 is TGTGCCAGCAGCACGGACAGCCTTCAGCCCCAGCATTTT. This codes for CASSTDSLQPQHF. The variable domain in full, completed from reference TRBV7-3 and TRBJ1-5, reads GAGVSQTPSNKVTEKGKYVELRCDPISGHTALYWYRQSLGQGPEFLIYFQGTGAADDSGLPNDRFFAVRPEGSVSTLKIQRTERGDSAVYLCASSTDSLQPQHFGDGTRLSIL.

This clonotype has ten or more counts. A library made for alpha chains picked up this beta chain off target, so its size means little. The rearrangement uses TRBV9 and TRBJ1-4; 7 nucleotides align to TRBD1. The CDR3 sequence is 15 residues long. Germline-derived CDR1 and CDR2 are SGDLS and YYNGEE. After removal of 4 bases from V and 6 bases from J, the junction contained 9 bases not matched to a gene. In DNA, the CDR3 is TGTGCCAGCAGCTATTCGGACAGGCTTTATGAAAAACTGTTTTTT. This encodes CASSYSDRLYEKLFF.

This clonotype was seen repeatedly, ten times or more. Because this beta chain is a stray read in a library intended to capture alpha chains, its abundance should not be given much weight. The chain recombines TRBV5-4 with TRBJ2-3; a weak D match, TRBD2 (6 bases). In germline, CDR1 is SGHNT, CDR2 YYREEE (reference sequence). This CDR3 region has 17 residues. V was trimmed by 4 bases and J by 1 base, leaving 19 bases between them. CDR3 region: CASSTSRGGGGTDTQYF. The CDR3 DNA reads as TGTGCCAGCAGCACTTCAAGGGGCGGCGGGGGCACAGATACGCAGTATTTT.

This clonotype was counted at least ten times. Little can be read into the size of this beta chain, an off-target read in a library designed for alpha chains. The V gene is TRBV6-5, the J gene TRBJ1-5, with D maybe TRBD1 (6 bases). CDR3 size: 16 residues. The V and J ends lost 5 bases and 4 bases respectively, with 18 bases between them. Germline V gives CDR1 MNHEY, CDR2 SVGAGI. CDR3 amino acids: CASSQQGKGGNQPQHF. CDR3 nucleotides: TGTGCCAGCAGTCAGCAGGGGAAAGGAGGGAATCAGCCCCAGCATTTT.

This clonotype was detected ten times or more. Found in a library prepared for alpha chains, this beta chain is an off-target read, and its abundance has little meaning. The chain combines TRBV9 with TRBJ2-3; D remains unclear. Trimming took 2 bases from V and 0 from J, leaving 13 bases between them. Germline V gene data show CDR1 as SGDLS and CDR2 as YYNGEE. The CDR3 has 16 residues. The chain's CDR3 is CASSVNRRDSTDTQYF. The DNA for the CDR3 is TGTGCCAGCAGCGTCAACCGGAGAGATAGCACAGATACGCAGTATTTT.

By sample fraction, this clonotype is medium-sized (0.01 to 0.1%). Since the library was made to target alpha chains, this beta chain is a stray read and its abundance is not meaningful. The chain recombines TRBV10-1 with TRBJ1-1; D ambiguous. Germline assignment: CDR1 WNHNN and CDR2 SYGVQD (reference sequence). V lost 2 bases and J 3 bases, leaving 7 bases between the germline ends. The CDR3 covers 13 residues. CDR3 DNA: TGCGCCAGCAGTGAGCAAGCGTACACTGAAGCTTTCTTT. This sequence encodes CASSEQAYTEAFF.

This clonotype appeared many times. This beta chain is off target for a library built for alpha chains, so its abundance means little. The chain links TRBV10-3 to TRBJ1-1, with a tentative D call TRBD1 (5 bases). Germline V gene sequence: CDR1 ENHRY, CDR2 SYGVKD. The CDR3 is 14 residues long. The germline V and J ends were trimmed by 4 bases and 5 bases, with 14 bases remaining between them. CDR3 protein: CAISVRGAGTEAFF. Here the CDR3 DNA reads TGTGCCATCAGTGTTCGCGGGGCAGGTACTGAAGCTTTCTTT.

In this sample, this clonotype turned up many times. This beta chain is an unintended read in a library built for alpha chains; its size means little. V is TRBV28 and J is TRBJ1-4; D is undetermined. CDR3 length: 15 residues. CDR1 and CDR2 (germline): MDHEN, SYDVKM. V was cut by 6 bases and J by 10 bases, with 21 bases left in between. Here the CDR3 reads CASRAQANSVGKLFF. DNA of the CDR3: TGTGCCAGCAGGGCGCAGGCAAATTCGGTTGGAAAACTGTTTTTT.

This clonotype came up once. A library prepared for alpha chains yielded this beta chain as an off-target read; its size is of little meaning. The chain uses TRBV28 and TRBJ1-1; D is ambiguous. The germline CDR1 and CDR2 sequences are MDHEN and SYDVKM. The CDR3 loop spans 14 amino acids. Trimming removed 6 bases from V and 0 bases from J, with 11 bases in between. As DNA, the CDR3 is TGTGCCAGCAGCCCGGCTGGTCTGAACACTGAAGCTTTCTTT. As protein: CASSPAGLNTEAFF.

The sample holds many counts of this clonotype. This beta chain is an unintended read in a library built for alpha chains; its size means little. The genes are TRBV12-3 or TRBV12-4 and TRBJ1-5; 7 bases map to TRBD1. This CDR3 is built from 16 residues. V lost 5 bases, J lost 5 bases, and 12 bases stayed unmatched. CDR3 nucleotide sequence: TGTGCCAGCAGTCCCTCTGGGGGTCAGGGGGATCAGCCCCAGCATTTT. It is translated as CASSPSGGQGDQPQHF.

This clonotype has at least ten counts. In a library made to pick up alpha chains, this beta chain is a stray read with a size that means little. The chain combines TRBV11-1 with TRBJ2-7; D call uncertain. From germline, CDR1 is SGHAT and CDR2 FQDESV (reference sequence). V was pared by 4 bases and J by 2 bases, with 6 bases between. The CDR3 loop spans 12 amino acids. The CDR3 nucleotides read TGTGCCAGCAGCTCTGGACCCTACGAGCAGTACTTC. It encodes CASSSGPYEQYF. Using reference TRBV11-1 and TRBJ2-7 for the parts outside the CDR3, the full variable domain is EAEVAQSPRYKITEKSQAVAFWCDPISGHATLYWYRQILGQGPELLVQFQDESVVDDSQLPKDRFSAERLKGVDSTLKIQPAELGDSAMYLCASSSGPYEQYFGPGTRLTVT.

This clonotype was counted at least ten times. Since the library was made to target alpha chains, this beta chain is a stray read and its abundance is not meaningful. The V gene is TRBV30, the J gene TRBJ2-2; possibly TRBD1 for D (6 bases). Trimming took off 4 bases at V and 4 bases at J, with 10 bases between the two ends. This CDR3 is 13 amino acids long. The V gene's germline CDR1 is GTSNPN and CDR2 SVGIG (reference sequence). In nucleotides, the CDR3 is TGTGCCTGGAACCAGGGGACCACCGGGGAGCTGTTTTTT. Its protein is CAWNQGTTGELFF.